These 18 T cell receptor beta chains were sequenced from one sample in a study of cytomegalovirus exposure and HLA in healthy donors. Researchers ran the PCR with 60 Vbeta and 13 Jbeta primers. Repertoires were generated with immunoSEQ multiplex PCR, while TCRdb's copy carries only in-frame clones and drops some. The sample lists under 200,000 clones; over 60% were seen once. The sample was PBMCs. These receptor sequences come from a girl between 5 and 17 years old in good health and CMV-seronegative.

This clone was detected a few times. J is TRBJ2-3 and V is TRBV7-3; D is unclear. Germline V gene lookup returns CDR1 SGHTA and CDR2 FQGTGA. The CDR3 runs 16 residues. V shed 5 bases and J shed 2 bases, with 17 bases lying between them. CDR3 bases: TGTGCCAGCAGCCCCCAACCCGCGGCGGCCACAGATACGCAGTATTTT. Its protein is CASSPQPAAATDTQYF.

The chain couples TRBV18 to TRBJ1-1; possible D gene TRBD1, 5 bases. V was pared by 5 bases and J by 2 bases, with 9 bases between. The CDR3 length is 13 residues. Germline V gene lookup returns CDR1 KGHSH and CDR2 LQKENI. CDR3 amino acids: CASSSGLNTEAFF. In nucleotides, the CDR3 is TGTGCCAGCTCATCGGGACTCAACACTGAAGCTTTCTTT. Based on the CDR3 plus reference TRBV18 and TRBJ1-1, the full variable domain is NAGVMQNPRHLVRRRGQEARLRCSPMKGHSHVYWYRQLPEEGLKFMVYLQKENIIDESGMPKERFSAEFPKEGPSILRIQQVVRGDSAAYFCASSSGLNTEAFFGQGTRLTVV.

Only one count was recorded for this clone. The CDR3 is CASSPDRTVYEQYF. DNA for the CDR3: TGTGCCAGCAGTCCAGACCGGACAGTATACGAGCAGTACTTC. The chain links TRBV11-1 to TRBJ2-7; D is perhaps TRBD1 (6 bases). This CDR3 has 14 residues. V was trimmed by 6 bases and J by 4 bases, leaving 16 bases between them. Per the germline V gene, CDR1 is SGHAT and CDR2 is FQDESV (reference sequence). The full variable domain, completed using reference TRBV11-1 and TRBJ2-7, is EAEVAQSPRYKITEKSQAVAFWCDPISGHATLYWYRQILGQGPELLVQFQDESVVDDSQLPKDRFSAERLKGVDSTLKIQPAELGDSAMYLCASSPDRTVYEQYFGPGTRLTVT.

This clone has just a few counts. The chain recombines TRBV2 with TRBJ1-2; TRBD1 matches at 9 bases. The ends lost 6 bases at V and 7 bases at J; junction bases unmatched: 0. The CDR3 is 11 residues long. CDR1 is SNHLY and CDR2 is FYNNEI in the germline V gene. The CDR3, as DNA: TGTGCCAGCAGGGACAGGGGTGGCTACACCTTC. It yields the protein CASRDRGGYTF.

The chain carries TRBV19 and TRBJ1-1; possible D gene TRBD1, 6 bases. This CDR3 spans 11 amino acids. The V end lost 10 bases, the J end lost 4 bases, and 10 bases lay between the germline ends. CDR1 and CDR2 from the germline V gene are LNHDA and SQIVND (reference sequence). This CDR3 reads CATRTATEAFF. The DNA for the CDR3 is TGTGCCACCCGGACAGCCACTGAAGCTTTCTTT. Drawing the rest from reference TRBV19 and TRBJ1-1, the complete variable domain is DGGITQSPKYLFRKEGQNVTLSCEQNLNHDAMYWYRQDPGQGLRLIYYSQIVNDFQKGDIAEGYSVSREKKESFPLTVTSAQKNPTAFYLCATRTATEAFFGQGTRLTVV.

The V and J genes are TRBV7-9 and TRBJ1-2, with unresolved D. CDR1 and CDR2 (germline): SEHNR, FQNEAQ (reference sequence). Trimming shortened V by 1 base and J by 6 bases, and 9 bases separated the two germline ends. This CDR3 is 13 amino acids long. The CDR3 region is CASSLGPGNGYTF. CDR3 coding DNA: TGTGCCAGCAGCTTAGGTCCGGGGAATGGCTACACCTTC.

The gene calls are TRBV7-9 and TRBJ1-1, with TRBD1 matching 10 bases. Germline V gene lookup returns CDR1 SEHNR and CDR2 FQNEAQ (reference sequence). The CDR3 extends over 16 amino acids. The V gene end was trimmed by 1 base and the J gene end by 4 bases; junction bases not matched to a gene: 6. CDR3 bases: TGTGCCAGCAGCTTAGGGGACAGGGGCAGGGGCACTGAAGCTTTCTTT. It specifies CASSLGDRGRGTEAFF.

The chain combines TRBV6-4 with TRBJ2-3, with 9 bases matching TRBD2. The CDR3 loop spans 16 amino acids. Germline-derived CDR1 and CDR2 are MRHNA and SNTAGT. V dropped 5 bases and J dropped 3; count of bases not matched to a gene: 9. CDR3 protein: CASSTRGGLATDTQYF. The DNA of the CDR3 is TGTGCCAGCAGTACCCGGGGGGGACTAGCTACAGATACGCAGTATTTT.

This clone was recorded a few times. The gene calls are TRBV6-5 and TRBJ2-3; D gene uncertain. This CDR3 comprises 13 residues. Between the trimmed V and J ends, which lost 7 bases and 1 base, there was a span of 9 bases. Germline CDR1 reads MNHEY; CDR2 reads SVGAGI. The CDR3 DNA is TGTGCCAGCACCCCACCGGGCACAGATACGCAGTATTTT. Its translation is CASTPPGTDTQYF.

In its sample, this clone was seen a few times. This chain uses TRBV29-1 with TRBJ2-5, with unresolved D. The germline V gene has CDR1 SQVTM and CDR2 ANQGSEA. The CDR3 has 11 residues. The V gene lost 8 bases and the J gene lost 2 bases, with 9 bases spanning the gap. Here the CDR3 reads CSLTVQETQYF. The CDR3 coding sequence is TGCAGCCTTACAGTGCAAGAGACCCAGTACTTC.

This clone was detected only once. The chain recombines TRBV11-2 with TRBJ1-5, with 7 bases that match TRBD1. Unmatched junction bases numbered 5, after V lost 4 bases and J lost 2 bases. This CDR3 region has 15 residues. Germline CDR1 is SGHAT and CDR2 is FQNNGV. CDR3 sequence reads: CASSSTGDGNQPQHF. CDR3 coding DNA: TGTGCCAGCAGCTCAACAGGGGATGGCAATCAGCCCCAGCATTTT.

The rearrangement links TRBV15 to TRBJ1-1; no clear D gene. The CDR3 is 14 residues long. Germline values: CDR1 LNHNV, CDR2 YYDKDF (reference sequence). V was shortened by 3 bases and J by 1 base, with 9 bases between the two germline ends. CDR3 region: CATSSPGENTEAFF. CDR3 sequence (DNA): TGTGCCACCAGCAGCCCGGGAGAGAACACTGAAGCTTTCTTT.

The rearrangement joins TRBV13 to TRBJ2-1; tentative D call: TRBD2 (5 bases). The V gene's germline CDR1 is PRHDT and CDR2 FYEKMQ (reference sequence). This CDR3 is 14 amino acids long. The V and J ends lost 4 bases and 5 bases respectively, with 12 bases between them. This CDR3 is CASSSGLYDNEQFF. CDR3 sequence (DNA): TGTGCCAGCAGCTCCGGACTGTACGACAATGAGCAGTTCTTC. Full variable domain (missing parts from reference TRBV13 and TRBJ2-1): AAGVIQSPRHLIKEKRETATLKCYPIPRHDTVYWYQQGPGQDPQFLISFYEKMQSDKGSIPDRFSAQQFSDYHSELNMSSLELGDSALYFCASSSGLYDNEQFFGPGTRLTVL.

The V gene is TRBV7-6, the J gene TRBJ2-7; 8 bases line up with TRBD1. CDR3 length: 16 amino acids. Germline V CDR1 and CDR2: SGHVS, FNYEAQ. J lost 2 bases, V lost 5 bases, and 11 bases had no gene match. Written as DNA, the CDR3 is TGTGCCAGCAGCGCCAACTCGGGACAGGACCCCTACGAGCAGTACTTC. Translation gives CASSANSGQDPYEQYF.

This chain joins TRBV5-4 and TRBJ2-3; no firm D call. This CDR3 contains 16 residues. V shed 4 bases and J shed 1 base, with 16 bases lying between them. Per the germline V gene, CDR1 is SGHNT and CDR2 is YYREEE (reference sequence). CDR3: CASSIDSTGGTDTQYF. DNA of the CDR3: TGTGCCAGCAGCATCGACTCAACCGGTGGCACAGATACGCAGTATTTT. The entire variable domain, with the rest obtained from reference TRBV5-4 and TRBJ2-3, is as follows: ETGVTQSPTHLIKTRGQQVTLRCSSQSGHNTVSWYQQALGQGPQFIFQYYREEENGRGNFPPRFSGLQFPNYSSELNVNALELDDSALYLCASSIDSTGGTDTQYFGPGTRLTVL.

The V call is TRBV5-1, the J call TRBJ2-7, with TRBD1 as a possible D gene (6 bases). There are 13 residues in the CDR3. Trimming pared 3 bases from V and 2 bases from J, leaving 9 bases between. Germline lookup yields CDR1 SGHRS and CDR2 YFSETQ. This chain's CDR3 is CASSSRGTYEQYF. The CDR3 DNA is TGCGCCAGCAGCTCCAGGGGAACCTACGAGCAGTACTTC.

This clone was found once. The CDR3 region has the DNA TGCGCCAGCAGCCAAGCGTCCCAGGGCCTCTCCTATAATTCACCCCTCCACTTT. This gives the protein CASSQASQGLSYNSPLHF. The rearrangement joins TRBV4-1 to TRBJ1-6, with D perhaps TRBD1 (5 bases). V lost 1 base to trimming and J lost 0 bases, with 13 bases between them. The CDR3 spans 18 residues. Germline CDR1 is MGHRA and CDR2 is YSYEKL.

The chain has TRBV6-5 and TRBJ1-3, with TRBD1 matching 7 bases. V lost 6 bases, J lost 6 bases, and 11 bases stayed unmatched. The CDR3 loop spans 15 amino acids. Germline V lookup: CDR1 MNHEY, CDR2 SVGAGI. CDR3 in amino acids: CASSSEGRGENTIYF. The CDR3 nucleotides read TGTGCCAGCAGCTCCGAGGGCAGGGGGGAAAACACCATATATTTT.